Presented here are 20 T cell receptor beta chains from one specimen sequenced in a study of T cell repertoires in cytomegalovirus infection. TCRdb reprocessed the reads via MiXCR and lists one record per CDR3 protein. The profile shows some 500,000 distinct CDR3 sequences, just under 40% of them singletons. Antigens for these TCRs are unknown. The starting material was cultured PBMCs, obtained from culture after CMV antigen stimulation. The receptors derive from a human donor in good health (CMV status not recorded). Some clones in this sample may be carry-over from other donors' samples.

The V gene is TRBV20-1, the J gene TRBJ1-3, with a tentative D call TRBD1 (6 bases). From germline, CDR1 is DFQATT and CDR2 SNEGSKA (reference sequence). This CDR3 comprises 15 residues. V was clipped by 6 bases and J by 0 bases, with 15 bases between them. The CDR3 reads CSALADRFSGNTIYF. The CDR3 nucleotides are TGCAGTGCACTTGCCGACAGGTTCTCTGGAAACACCATATATTTT.

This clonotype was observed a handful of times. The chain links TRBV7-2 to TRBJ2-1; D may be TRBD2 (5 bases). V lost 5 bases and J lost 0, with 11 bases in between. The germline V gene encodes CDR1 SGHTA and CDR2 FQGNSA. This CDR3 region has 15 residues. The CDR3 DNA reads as TGTGCCAGCAGCCGAGAGGGAAGCTCCTACAATGAGCAGTTCTTC. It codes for CASSREGSSYNEQFF.

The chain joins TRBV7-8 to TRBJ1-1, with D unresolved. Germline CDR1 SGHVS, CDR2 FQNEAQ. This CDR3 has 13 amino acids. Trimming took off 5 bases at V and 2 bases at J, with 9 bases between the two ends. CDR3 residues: CASSKLENTEAFF. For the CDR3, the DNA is TGTGCCAGCAGCAAATTAGAAAACACTGAAGCTTTCTTT.

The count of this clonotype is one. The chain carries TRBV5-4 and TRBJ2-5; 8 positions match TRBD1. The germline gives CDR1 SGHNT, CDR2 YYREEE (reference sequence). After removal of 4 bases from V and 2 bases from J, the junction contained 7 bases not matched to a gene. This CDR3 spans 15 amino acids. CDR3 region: CASSKTGDLQETQYF. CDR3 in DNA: TGTGCCAGCAGCAAGACAGGGGACCTACAAGAGACCCAGTACTTC.

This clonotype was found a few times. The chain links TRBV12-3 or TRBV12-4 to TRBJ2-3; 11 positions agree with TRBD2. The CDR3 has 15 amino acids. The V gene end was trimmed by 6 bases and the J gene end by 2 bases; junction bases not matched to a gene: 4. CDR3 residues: CASRQTSGITDTQYF. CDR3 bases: TGTGCCAGCAGACAGACTAGCGGGATCACAGATACGCAGTATTTT.

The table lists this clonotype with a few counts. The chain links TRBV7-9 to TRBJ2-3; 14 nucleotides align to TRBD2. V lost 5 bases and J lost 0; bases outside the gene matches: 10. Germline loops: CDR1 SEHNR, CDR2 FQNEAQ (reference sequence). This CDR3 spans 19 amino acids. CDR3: CASSPTGTSGRVSTDTQYF. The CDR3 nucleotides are TGTGCCAGCAGCCCGACCGGGACTAGCGGGAGAGTGAGCACAGATACGCAGTATTTT.

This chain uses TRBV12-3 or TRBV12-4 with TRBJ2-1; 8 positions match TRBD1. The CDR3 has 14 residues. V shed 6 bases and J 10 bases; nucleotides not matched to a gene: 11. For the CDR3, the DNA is TGTGCCAGCAGCCTTCGACAGGGGCTAGACGAGCAGTTCTTC. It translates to CASSLRQGLDEQFF.

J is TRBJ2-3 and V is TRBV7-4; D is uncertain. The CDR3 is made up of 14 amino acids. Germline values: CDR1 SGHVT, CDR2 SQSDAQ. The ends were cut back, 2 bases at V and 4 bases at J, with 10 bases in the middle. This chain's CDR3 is CASSLLAVPDTQYF. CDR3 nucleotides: TGTGCCAGCAGCTTACTTGCGGTCCCAGATACGCAGTATTTT.

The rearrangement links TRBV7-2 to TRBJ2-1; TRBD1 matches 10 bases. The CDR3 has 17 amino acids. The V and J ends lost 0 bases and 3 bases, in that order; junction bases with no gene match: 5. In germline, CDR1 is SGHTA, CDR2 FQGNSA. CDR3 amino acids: CASSLAGQGGGYNEQFF. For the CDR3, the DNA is TGTGCCAGCAGCTTAGCCGGACAGGGGGGCGGCTACAATGAGCAGTTCTTC.

The CDR3 coding sequence is TGTGCCAGCAGCTTAGTAGGGTCGACTAATGAAAAACTGTTTTTT. As protein: CASSLVGSTNEKLFF. J is TRBJ1-4 and V is TRBV7-6, with unresolved D. Germline V gives CDR1 SGHVS, CDR2 FNYEAQ. Trimming removed 1 base from V and 2 bases from J, with 8 bases in between. The CDR3 runs to 15 residues.

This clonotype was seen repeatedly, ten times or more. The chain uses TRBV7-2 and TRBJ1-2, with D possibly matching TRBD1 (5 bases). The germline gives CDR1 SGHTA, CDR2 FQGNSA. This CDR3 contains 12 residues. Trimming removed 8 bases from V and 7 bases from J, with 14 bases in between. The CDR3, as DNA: TGTGCCAGCGAAAAGGGGCGCCCTGGCTACACCTTC. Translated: CASEKGRPGYTF.

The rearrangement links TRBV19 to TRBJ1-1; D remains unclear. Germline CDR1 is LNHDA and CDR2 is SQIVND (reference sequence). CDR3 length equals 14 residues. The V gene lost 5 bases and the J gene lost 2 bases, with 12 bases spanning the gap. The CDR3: CASSDRAPNTEAFF. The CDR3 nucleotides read TGTGCCAGTAGTGACCGAGCTCCAAACACTGAAGCTTTCTTT.

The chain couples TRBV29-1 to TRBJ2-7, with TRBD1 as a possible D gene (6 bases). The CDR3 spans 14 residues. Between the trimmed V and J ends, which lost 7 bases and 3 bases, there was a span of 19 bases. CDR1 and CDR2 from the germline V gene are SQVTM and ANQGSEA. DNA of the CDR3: TGCAGCGCCCGCACCCCACAGGGTGGCTACGAGCAGTACTTC. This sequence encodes CSARTPQGGYEQYF.

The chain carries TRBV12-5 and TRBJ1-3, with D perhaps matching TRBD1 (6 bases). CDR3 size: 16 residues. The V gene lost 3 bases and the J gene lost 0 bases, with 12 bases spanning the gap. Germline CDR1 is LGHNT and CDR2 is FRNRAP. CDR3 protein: CASGFYRDLSGNTIYF. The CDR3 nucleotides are TGTGCTAGTGGTTTCTACAGGGACCTCTCTGGAAACACCATATATTTT.

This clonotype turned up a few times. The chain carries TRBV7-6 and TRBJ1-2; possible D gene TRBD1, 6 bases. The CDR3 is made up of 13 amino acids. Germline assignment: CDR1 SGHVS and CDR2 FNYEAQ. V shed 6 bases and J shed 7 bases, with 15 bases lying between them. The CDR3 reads CASRRRTVGGYTF. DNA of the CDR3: TGTGCCAGCAGACGTAGGACAGTGGGTGGCTACACCTTC.

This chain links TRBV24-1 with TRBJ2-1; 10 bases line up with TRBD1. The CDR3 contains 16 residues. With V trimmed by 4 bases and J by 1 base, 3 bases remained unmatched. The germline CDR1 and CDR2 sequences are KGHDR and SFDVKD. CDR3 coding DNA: TGTGCCACCAGTGAAGCGGACAGGGGGTCCTACAATGAGCAGTTCTTC. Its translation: CATSEADRGSYNEQFF.

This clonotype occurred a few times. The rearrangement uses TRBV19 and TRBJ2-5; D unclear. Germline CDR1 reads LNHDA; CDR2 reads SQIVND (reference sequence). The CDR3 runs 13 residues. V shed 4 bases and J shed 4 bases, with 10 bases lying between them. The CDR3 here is CASSNLEVETQYF. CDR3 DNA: TGTGCCAGTAGTAATCTCGAGGTAGAGACCCAGTACTTC. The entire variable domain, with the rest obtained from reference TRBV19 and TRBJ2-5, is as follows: DGGITQSPKYLFRKEGQNVTLSCEQNLNHDAMYWYRQDPGQGLRLIYYSQIVNDFQKGDIAEGYSVSREKKESFPLTVTSAQKNPTAFYLCASSNLEVETQYFGPGTRLLVL.

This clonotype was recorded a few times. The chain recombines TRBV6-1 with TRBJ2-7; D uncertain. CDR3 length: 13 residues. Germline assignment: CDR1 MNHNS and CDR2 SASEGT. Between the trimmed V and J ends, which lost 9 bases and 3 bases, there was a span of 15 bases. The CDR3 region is CASHRGSNYEQYF. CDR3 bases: TGTGCCAGTCACCGTGGGTCGAACTACGAGCAGTACTTC.

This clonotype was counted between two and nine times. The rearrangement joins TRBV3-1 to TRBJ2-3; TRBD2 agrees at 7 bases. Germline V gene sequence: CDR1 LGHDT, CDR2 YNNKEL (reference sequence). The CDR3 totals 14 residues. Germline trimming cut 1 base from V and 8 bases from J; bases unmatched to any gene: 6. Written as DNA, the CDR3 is TGTGCCAGCAGCCAAGGAGTGACGGGAGGTACGCAGTATTTT. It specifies CASSQGVTGGTQYF.

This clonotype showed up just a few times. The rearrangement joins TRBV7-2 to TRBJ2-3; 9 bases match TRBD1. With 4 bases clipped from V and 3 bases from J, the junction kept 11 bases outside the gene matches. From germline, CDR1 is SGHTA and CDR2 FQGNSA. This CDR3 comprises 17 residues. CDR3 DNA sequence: TGTGCCAGCAGCTGGTCGGGACAGGGTTTCGGGACAGATACGCAGTATTTT. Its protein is CASSWSGQGFGTDTQYF.